The clone carrying this TCR beta chain has ten or more counts. The CDR3 ends on some other residue instead of the conserved phenylalanine or tryptophan, so this is likely a read error. This sample stems from a study of tumor-infiltrating lymphocytes in primary liver carcinoma. Scientists recovered RNA and DNA together from approximately 20-30 mg of unsorted bulk tissue. Starting from 400 to 500 ng of total RNA, TCR beta cDNA was produced with a primer in the constant region. TCR beta libraries came from three nested multiplex PCR rounds using slightly modified ARM-PCR. Use of TRBV1-TRBV30 forward primers with a C-beta reverse primer characterized the first two PCR rounds, which lasted about 10 cycles each. Each CDR3 protein gets one entry after TCRdb re-called the multiplex PCR reads with MiXCR. This sample carries more than 90,000 distinct CDR3 sequences, 55% to 80% of them seen once, and the ten largest clones take about 12%.

The germline gives CDR1 MGHRA, CDR2 YSYEKL. This CDR3 is built from 14 residues. Trimming took off 1 base at V and 4 bases at J, with 10 bases between the two ends. Sequencing used liver tumor tissue from sampling region 2. Subset of the sample: tumor region T2, inferior pole. The sequence was obtained from a woman in her sixties with primary liver carcinoma and hepatitis B virus infection. This chain joins TRBV4-1 and TRBJ1-2; D is unclear. CDR3 sequence reads: CASSQGVAAYGYTS. The CDR3 DNA reads as TGCGCCAGCAGCCAAGGCGTGGCAGCCTATGGCTACACCTCC.